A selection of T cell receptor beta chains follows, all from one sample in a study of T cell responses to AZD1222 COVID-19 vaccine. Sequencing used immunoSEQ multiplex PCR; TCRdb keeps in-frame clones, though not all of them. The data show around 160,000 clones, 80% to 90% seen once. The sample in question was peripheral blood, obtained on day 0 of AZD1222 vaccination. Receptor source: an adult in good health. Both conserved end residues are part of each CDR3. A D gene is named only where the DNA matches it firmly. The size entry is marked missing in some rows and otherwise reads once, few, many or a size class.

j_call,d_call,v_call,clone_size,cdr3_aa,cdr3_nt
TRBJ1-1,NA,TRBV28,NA,CASSFRGRGTEAFF,TGTGCCAGCAGTTTCAGGGGAAGGGGCACTGAAGCTTTCTTT
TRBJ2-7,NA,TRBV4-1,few,CASSQEATDGREQYF,TGCGCCAGCAGCCAAGAGGCTACAGATGGTCGCGAGCAGTACTTC
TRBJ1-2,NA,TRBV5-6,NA,CASSLETVNYGYTF,TGTGCCAGCAGCTTGGAAACAGTTAACTATGGCTACACCTTC
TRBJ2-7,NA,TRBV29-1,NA,CSVEIPLGGSSYEQYF,TGCAGCGTTGAAATCCCCTTAGGTGGGAGTTCCTACGAGCAGTACTTC
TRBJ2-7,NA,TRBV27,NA,CASSLYEGTPSRPSEQYF,TGTGCCAGCAGTTTATATGAGGGAACGCCTTCAAGACCGTCCGAGCAGTACTTC
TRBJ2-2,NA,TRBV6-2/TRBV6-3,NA,CASSFDPSIGSYTGELFF,TGTGCCAGCAGTTTCGACCCATCCATCGGGTCTTACACCGGGGAGCTGTTTTTT
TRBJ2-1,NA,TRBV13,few,CASSFSAYNEQFF,TGTGCCAGCAGCTTTAGCGCGTACAATGAGCAGTTCTTC
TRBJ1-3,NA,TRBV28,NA,CASTGRNTIYF,TGTGCCAGCACCGGCAGAAACACCATATATTTT
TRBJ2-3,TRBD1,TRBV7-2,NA,CASSLQGVLGDTQYF,TGTGCCAGCAGCTTACAGGGGGTTTTAGGGGATACGCAGTATTTT
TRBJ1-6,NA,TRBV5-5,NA,CASSMSQGLYSPLHF,TGTGCCAGCAGCATGAGCCAGGGTTTGTATTCACCCCTCCACTTT
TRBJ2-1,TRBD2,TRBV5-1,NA,CASSLMASGNNEQFF,TGCGCCAGCAGCTTAATGGCTAGCGGGAACAATGAGCAGTTCTTC
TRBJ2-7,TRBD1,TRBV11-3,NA,CASSRQGAYEQYF,TGTGCCAGCAGCCGACAGGGGGCCTACGAGCAGTACTTC
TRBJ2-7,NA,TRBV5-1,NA,CASSLGSPLGEQYF,TGCGCCAGCAGCTTGGGCAGTCCCCTAGGGGAGCAGTACTTC
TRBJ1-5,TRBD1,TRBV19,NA,CASSTGRTGVNQPQHF,TGTGCCAGTAGTACCGGCCGGACAGGGGTAAATCAGCCCCAGCATTTT
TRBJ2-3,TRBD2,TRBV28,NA,CASLAGDQDTQYF,TGTGCCAGTTTAGCGGGAGATCAAGATACGCAGTATTTT
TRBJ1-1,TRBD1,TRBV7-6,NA,CASSLVWGTGVNTEAFF,TGTGCCAGCAGCTTGGTTTGGGGGACAGGGGTGAACACTGAAGCTTTCTTT
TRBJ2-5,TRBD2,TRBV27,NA,CASSLGREGRETQYF,TGTGCCAGCAGTTTAGGGCGGGAGGGCCGAGAGACCCAGTACTTC
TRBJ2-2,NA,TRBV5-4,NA,CASSLGLNTGELFF,TGTGCCAGCAGCCTGGGGCTTAACACCGGGGAGCTGTTTTTT
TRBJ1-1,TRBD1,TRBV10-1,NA,CASSAGQGNTEAFF,TGCGCCAGCAGTGCGGGACAGGGGAACACTGAAGCTTTCTTT
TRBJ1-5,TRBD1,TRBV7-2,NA,CASSLSGTGNQPQHF,TGTGCCAGCAGCTTATCTGGGACAGGCAATCAGCCCCAGCATTTT
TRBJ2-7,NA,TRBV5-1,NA,CASSETYEQYF,TGCGCCAGCAGCGAAACCTACGAGCAGTACTTC
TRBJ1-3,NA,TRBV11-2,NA,CASSLGNTIYF,TGTGCCAGCAGCTTAGGAAACACCATATATTTT
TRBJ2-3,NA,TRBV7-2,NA,CASSSYAGRVDF,TGTGCCAGCAGCTCCTACGCGGGCAGGGTGGATTTT
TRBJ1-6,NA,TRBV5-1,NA,CASSPHPRGSDYNSPLHF,TGCGCCAGCAGCCCCCATCCCCGGGGAAGTGACTATAATTCACCCCTCCACTTT
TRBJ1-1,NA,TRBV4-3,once,CASSQDLGALSTEAFF,TGCGCCAGCAGCCAAGATCTGGGAGCCCTGAGCACTGAAGCTTTCTTT
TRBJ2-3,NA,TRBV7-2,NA,CASSLENTDTQYF,TGTGCCAGCAGCTTAGAGAACACAGATACGCAGTATTTT
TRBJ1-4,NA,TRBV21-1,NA,CASGGRGTNEKLFF,TGTGCCAGCGGAGGTAGGGGAACTAATGAAAAACTGTTTTTT
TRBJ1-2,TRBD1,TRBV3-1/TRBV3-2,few,CASSQEWAGTGLNYGYTF,TGTGCCAGCAGCCAAGAGTGGGCCGGGACAGGTCTTAACTATGGCTACACCTTC
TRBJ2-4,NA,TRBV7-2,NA,CASSLGQVVQNIQYF,TGTGCCAGCAGCTTAGGGCAGGTCGTCCAAAACATTCAGTACTTC
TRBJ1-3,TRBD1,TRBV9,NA,CASSVAGGTGLSSGNTIYF,TGTGCCAGCAGCGTAGCTGGCGGGACAGGCTTGAGCTCTGGAAACACCATATATTTT
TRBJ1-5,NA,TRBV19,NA,CASSNWGFNQPQHF,TGTGCCAGTAGTAATTGGGGGTTCAATCAGCCCCAGCATTTT
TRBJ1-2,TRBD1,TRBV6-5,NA,CASSQQGWDGYTF,TGTGCCAGCAGCCAACAGGGGTGGGATGGCTACACCTTC
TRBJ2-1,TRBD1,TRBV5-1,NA,CASSYMTGTYNEQFF,TGCGCCAGCAGCTATATGACAGGGACCTACAATGAGCAGTTCTTC
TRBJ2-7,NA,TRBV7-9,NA,CASSLSGYHEQYF,TGTGCCAGCAGCTTGTCGGGTTACCACGAGCAGTACTTC
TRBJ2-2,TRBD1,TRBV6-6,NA,CASSLADRVGARAGELFF,TGTGCCAGCAGTCTCGCGGACAGGGTGGGAGCAAGAGCCGGGGAGCTGTTTTTT
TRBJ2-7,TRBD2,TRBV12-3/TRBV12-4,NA,CASTLGATSGQYF,TGTGCCAGCACCCTCGGGGCGACTAGCGGACAGTACTTC
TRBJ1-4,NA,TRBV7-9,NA,CASSPGRTRNEKLFF,TGTGCCAGCAGCCCTGGGCGGACGAGGAATGAAAAACTGTTTTTT
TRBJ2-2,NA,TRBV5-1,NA,CASVDTGELFF,TGCGCCAGCGTTGACACCGGGGAGCTGTTTTTT
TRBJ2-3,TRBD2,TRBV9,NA,CASSWGSRRGSTDTQYF,TGTGCCAGCAGCTGGGGATCACGGCGGGGGAGCACAGATACGCAGTATTTT
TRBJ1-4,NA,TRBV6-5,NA,CASSYSTSGEKLFF,TGTGCCAGCAGTTACTCGACGTCGGGGGAAAAACTGTTTTTT
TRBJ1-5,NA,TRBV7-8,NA,CASSKREGFGQPQHF,TGTGCCAGCAGCAAGAGGGAAGGGTTTGGGCAGCCCCAGCATTTT
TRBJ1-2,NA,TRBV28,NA,CASSWGGAVSGYTF,TGTGCCAGCAGTTGGGGGGGGGCAGTGTCTGGCTACACCTTC
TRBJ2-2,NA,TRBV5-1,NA,CASSLNFGGTGELFF,TGCGCCAGCAGCTTGAATTTTGGGGGCACCGGGGAGCTGTTTTTT
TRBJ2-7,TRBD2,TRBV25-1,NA,CASSDPHGTTYEQYF,TGTGCCAGCAGTGACCCACACGGGACTACCTACGAGCAGTACTTC
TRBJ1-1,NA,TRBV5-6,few,CASSLYREAFF,TGTGCCAGCAGCTTATACAGGGAAGCTTTCTTT
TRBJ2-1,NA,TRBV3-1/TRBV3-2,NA,CASSPRSLGRKNEQFF,TGTGCCAGCAGCCCCAGGAGTCTCGGGAGAAAAAATGAGCAGTTCTTC
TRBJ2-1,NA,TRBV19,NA,CASSIQRDNEQFF,TGTGCCAGTAGTATACAGCGTGACAATGAGCAGTTCTTC
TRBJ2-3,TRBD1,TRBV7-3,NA,CASSSDRVTDTQYF,TGTGCCAGCAGCTCGGACAGGGTCACAGATACGCAGTATTTT
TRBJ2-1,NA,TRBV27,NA,CASTSYSGLSYNEQFF,TGTGCCAGCACCTCTTACTCTGGACTATCCTACAATGAGCAGTTCTTC
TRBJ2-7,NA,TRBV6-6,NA,CASSYSSEMNSYEQYF,TGTGCCAGCAGTTACTCTTCGGAGATGAACTCCTACGAGCAGTACTTC
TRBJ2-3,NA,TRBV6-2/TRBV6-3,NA,CASSQRIDYTQYF,TGTGCCAGCAGTCAAAGGATAGATTATACGCAGTATTTT